This passage covers 18 T cell receptor beta chains from one sample sequenced in a study of metastatic and nonmetastatic thyroid tumors. Ahead of thyroid surgery, no patient had received treatment of any kind. MiXCR reprocessed the PCR reads for TCRdb. The sample contains 30,000 to 40,000 clones, around 32% of which appear only once. The sequencing sample was made of blood. Receptor source: a female donor with papillary thyroid cancer or a benign thyroid nodule (not recorded which). Some clones in this sample may be carry-over from other donors' samples.

The chain links TRBV18 to TRBJ1-3; no definite D call. There are 11 residues in the CDR3. V lost 1 base, J lost 9 bases, and 4 bases lay in between. Germline lookup yields CDR1 KGHSH and CDR2 LQKENI. In nucleotides, the CDR3 is TGTGCCAGCTCACCACGAGGCACCATATATTTT. Translated, it gives CASSPRGTIYF. The full variable domain, in which reference TRBV18 and TRBJ1-3 provide the parts outside the CDR3, is NAGVMQNPRHLVRRRGQEARLRCSPMKGHSHVYWYRQLPEEGLKFMVYLQKENIIDESGMPKERFSAEFPKEGPSILRIQQVVRGDSAAYFCASSPRGTIYFGEGSWLTVV.

By sample share, this clone is medium-sized. V and J are TRBV6-6 and TRBJ2-1; possibly TRBD1 for D (6 bases). This CDR3 region has 14 residues. Trimming took off 2 bases at V and 7 bases at J, with 12 bases between the two ends. Germline loops: CDR1 MNHNY, CDR2 SVGAGI (reference sequence). CDR3 DNA sequence: TGTGCCAGCAGTTACGGGGGCGGTTGGAATGAGCAGTTCTTC. Protein product: CASSYGGGWNEQFF.

This clone has only a few counts. The rearrangement joins TRBV6-6 to TRBJ1-5; no reliable D call. Germline CDR1 reads MNHNY; CDR2 reads SVGAGI (reference sequence). The CDR3 is 16 residues long. Trimming took off 10 bases at V and 6 bases at J, with 25 bases between the two ends. The CDR3 loop reads CAIITLMTRWSQPQHF. As DNA, the CDR3 is TGTGCCATCATTACACTCATGACACGGTGGAGTCAGCCCCAGCATTTT.

The chain employs TRBV11-2 and TRBJ2-2; no definite D call. Germline CDR1 and CDR2: SGHAT and FQNNGV. The V end was cut by 0 bases, the J end by 3 bases, with 5 bases between. This CDR3 is 14 amino acids long. The CDR3 DNA is TGTGCCAGCAGCTTAGAACGGTACACCGGGGAGCTGTTTTTT. Translated, it gives CASSLERYTGELFF.

The rearrangement links TRBV7-2 to TRBJ2-2; D unresolved. V was clipped by 3 bases and J by 6 bases, with 11 bases between them. The CDR3 length is 14 residues. Germline V gene sequence: CDR1 SGHTA, CDR2 FQGNSA. This CDR3 is CASSFNVWAGELFF. CDR3 nucleotide sequence: TGTGCCAGCAGCTTTAACGTTTGGGCCGGGGAGCTGTTTTTT. The full variable domain, its missing parts supplied by reference TRBV7-2 and TRBJ2-2, is GAGVSQSPSNKVTEKGKDVELRCDPISGHTALYWYRQSLGQGLEFLIYFQGNSAPDKSGLPSDRFSAERTGGSVSTLTIQRTQQEDSAVYLCASSFNVWAGELFFGEGSRLTVL.

This clone was observed many times. The chain carries TRBV28 and TRBJ2-7; weak D call: TRBD1 (7 bases). CDR1 and CDR2 (germline): MDHEN, SYDVKM. The CDR3 sequence is 14 residues long. V lost 3 bases and J lost 5, with 14 bases in between. The DNA of the CDR3 is TGTGCCAGCAGTTTGGAGGGACAGAACGACGAGCAGTACTTC. The encoded protein is CASSLEGQNDEQYF.

This clone was seen at least ten times. The V and J genes are TRBV20-1 and TRBJ2-3; 9 nucleotides agree with TRBD2. Germline CDR1 and CDR2: DFQATT and SNEGSKA (reference sequence). The ends lost 1 base at V and 6 bases at J; junction bases unmatched: 8. This CDR3 has 15 residues. CDR3 residues: CSARGQRGASDTQYF. The CDR3 DNA reads TGCAGTGCTAGAGGGCAGCGGGGGGCCAGTGATACGCAGTATTTT.

The chain uses TRBV20-1 and TRBJ1-5, with D hard to call. This CDR3 spans 13 amino acids. V gave up 3 bases and J gave up 0 bases, with 6 bases separating them. The germline V gene has CDR1 DFQATT and CDR2 SNEGSKA (reference sequence). The CDR3 nucleotides read TGCAGTGCTAGGAACTATAGCAATCAGCCCCAGCATTTT. Translated: CSARNYSNQPQHF.

This clone was found many times. Just one base apart from a much larger clone, this may be a read error. Other DNA sequences from this sample encode an identical CDR3 as well. The CDR3 spells CATSDSSGGRYEQYF. CDR3 nucleotide sequence: TGTGCCACCAGTGATTCTTCAGGAGGTCGGTACGAGCAGTACTTC. V gene TRBV24-1 combines with J gene TRBJ2-7, with D tentatively TRBD2 (5 bases). CDR3 length: 15 amino acids. Trimming shortened V by 2 bases and J by 4 bases, and 14 bases separated the two germline ends. CDR1 is KGHDR, CDR2 SFDVKD, per germline.

This clone has a count of ten or more. The V gene is TRBV5-1, the J gene TRBJ2-4; D is uncertain. Trimming left V 0 bases short and J 4 bases short, with 5 bases between. Per germline, CDR1 SGHRS and CDR2 YFSETQ. This CDR3 has 13 residues. CDR3 nucleotides: TGCGCCAGCAGCTTGGGGCAGAAAAACATTCAGTACTTC. Protein sequence: CASSLGQKNIQYF.

This clone was recorded at least ten times. The rearrangement uses TRBV7-2 and TRBJ2-1; TRBD2 matches 12 bases. The V and J ends lost 3 bases and 12 bases, in that order; junction bases with no gene match: 12. Germline assignment: CDR1 SGHTA and CDR2 FQGNSA. The CDR3 loop spans 16 amino acids. This CDR3 reads CASSFGTSGLLEGQFF. As DNA, the CDR3 is TGTGCCAGCAGCTTCGGGACTAGCGGGCTCCTAGAAGGGCAGTTCTTC.

This clone was counted at least ten times. The chain employs TRBV5-1 and TRBJ1-4, with 8 nucleotides matching TRBD1. Per germline, CDR1 SGHRS and CDR2 YFSETQ. CDR3 length: 16 residues. With V trimmed by 4 bases and J by 5 bases, 10 bases remained unmatched. The CDR3 loop reads CASSRGQGMRNEKLFF. CDR3 nucleotide sequence: TGCGCCAGCAGCCGCGGACAGGGAATGCGGAATGAAAAACTGTTTTTT.

The V and J genes are TRBV6-1 and TRBJ2-7, with 9 bases matching TRBD2. V trimming: 7 bases; J trimming: 6 bases; junction bases outside the gene matches: 13. The germline V gene has CDR1 MNHNS and CDR2 SASEGT. The CDR3 has 15 residues. This CDR3 reads CASKEASGEACEQYF. CDR3 DNA: TGTGCCAGCAAAGAGGCTAGCGGGGAGGCGTGCGAGCAGTACTTC.

In the case of this clone: The sample has other DNA sequences that encode this CDR3 too. This chain uses TRBV19 with TRBJ2-2, with D uncertain. The CDR3 length is 19 residues. Germline values: CDR1 LNHDA, CDR2 SQIVND (reference sequence). V was shortened by 3 bases and J by 0 bases, with 20 bases between the two germline ends. CDR3 residues: CASSISLGPINANTGELFF. CDR3 nucleotide sequence: TGTGCCAGTAGTATCTCATTAGGTCCAATAAACGCGAACACCGGGGAGCTGTTTTTT.

This clone was counted many times. The rearrangement uses TRBV14 and TRBJ2-7; D uncertain. Trimming shortened V by 3 bases and J by 1 base, and 7 bases separated the two germline ends. The CDR3 runs 13 residues. CDR1 and CDR2 (germline): SGHDN, FVKESK. In DNA form, the CDR3 reads TGTGCCAGCAGCCAGGTCAGTTCCTACGAGCAGTACTTC. Encoded protein: CASSQVSSYEQYF.

This clone was seen at least ten times. The chain employs TRBV7-9 and TRBJ1-4, with a tentative D call TRBD1 (5 bases). V shed 5 bases and J shed 0 bases, with 19 bases lying between them. The CDR3 is 18 amino acids. Germline CDR1 reads SEHNR; CDR2 reads FQNEAQ (reference sequence). CDR3 nucleotides: TGTGCCAGCAGCGCCGGGGGGGGTCCGAAAGCAACTAATGAAAAACTGTTTTTT. Its protein product is CASSAGGGPKATNEKLFF.

This clone was seen ten or more times. The chain uses TRBV6-1 and TRBJ1-6, with D uncertain. Germline V gene sequence: CDR1 MNHNS, CDR2 SASEGT. The CDR3 consists of 12 residues. V gave up 7 bases and J gave up 10 bases, with 11 bases separating them. The chain's CDR3 is CASNSWGSPLHF. CDR3 nucleotides: TGTGCCAGCAACTCGTGGGGATCACCCCTCCACTTT.

A single count supports this clone. The chain recombines TRBV9 with TRBJ2-7; TRBD1 aligns across 8 bases. Germline lookup yields CDR1 SGDLS and CDR2 YYNGEE. CDR3 size: 18 residues. V gave up 3 bases and J gave up 6 bases; unmatched junction bases: 20. This CDR3 reads CASSEGTGLIGSSAEQYF. DNA for the CDR3: TGTGCCAGCAGCGAGGGGACAGGCTTAATAGGTTCCTCCGCCGAGCAGTACTTC.